This entry concerns a single TCR beta chain. The specificity of this receptor is unknown. No per-base quality is available; no much larger clone lies one base away. The protocol used for the library was the immunoSEQ multiplex PCR assay. A mixture of 60 forward primers for TCR Vbeta segments and 13 reverse primers for TCR Jbeta segments was used in the multiplex PCR. The CDR3 region of rearranged TCR beta genes was amplified from genomic DNA with a multiplex PCR assay. Amplified TCR beta libraries were sequenced as 87-base-pair reads on the Illumina HiSeq System. In the paper's pipeline: A later analysis tallied 75 million to 95 million unique TCR beta chains across the 666 repertoires, and around 12 million of those chains were shared by two or more donors. To remove PCR and sequencing errors, raw reads were error-corrected and collapsed into unique sequences using a nearest-neighbor algorithm that merged closely related sequences. To assign V, D and J gene segments, CDR3 sequences were aligned to IMGT reference sequences. Each retained sequence needed at least a six-nucleotide match to both a V gene segment and a J gene segment. A rearrangement was called productive if the CDR3 had no stop codons and remained in frame with V and J, and every other rearrangement was called non-productive. CDR3 was defined according to IMGT convention as the region running from the second conserved V-encoded cysteine to the conserved J-encoded phenylalanine. The earlier analysis of a few hundred of the donors excluded sequences that lacked an unambiguous match to a single V gene segment. In an earlier analysis of 587 of the donors, V segments were called functional above 56.7% productive rearrangements and were called segregating when the between-donor standard deviation exceeded 5%. A statistical classification framework was built to diagnose cytomegalovirus status from the catalog of TCR beta chain sequences. A later analysis assigned V and J genes by comparing TCR nucleotide sequences with IMGT/GENE-DB human TR gene sequences. The TCRdist pipeline was used in a later analysis to assign CDR3 sequences and most-parsimonious VDJ recombination scenarios. A later analysis defined each TCR beta chain by its CDR3 amino acid sequence plus V-gene family, and excluded reads lacking a unique V-gene family. In a later analysis, a few hundred highly shared, low-generation-probability nucleotide sequences were removed to address suspected cross-contamination and a sequencing artifact. In a later analysis, a clonal expansion index was calculated for each public chain from normalized within-repertoire ranks of inferred template counts. Generation probabilities in a later analysis came from a VDJ recombination model fitted to out-of-frame rearrangements, and those results were checked against IGoR. A later analysis scored TCR-TCR, TCR-HLA and TCR-CMV co-occurrence with hypergeometric tests, applying a repertoire-size bias correction to TCR pairs. False discovery rates were estimated in a later analysis by permuting HLA or CMV assignments 20 times. In a later analysis, co-occurring TCRs were grouped with DBSCAN, and TCRdist sequence similarity was added when clustering was performed within HLA-allele-positive subsets. For co-occurrence clustering, repertoires with fewer than 30,000 or more than 120,000 public chains were excluded, along with roughly five repertoires with anomalous nucleotide sharing. TCRdb mirrors the immuneACCESS table, restricted to in-frame sequences. Some clones are absent from its copies; in checked studies, under half trace to an unresolved V gene, and the reason for the others is unknown. V and J calls and clone size come straight from that table; D and trimming were deduced from the DNA. The sample contains 100,000 or so clones, 77% of them found a single time. The ten largest make up 7.5% to 10% of the sample.

In total, 666 healthy bone marrow donors made up the cohort. At the time of sampling, all cohort members were nominally healthy, though unrecorded immune exposures were likely present. The donor was CMV seropositive and was included in the group of about 290 seropositive cohort members. A peripheral blood sample was collected from each donor, and TCR beta sequencing was performed on peripheral blood mononuclear cells. Genomic DNA extraction from the blood cell samples was performed with the Qiagen DNeasy Blood Extraction Kit. The record originates from a study of cytomegalovirus exposure and HLA in healthy donors (dated by TCRdb to 2017 to 2019). Background on the whole study: In an earlier analysis of about 560 of the donors, around 290 Gb of sequence data and 120 million or so unique TCR beta sequences from roughly 190 million T cells were reported. An early release covering 500 to 750 HLA-typed donors comprised about 300 gigabases of sequencing data and around 85 million unique TCR sequences. Among the approximately 400 genotyped donors, around 81% belonged to the genetic ancestry cluster associated with self-reported Caucasian donors. The aim of the study was to test whether cataloging public T cell receptors could identify signatures of past pathogen exposure. The study used immunosequencing to profile the T cell repertoires of 666 subjects and linked those repertoires to cytomegalovirus serostatus. A separate validation cohort of more than 100 different subjects was used in addition to the roughly 670-subject first cohort. The study combined high-throughput TCR immunosequencing, statistical association of individual TCRs with disease status, and machine learning to predict cytomegalovirus infection status. In a later analysis, previously published TCR beta repertoires from fewer than 750 donors were re-analyzed and high-resolution HLA genotyping was added so that TCR occurrence patterns could be studied. The later analysis used no new phenotypic data to find candidate immune exposures, relying instead on TCR beta sequences and their occurrence across donors. In an earlier analysis of more than 550 of the donors, high-throughput TCR beta sequencing was used to judge whether each TCR beta V gene segment behaved as functional or pseudogenic. Donor age, sex, ethnicity and CMV serostatus were compiled alongside the repertoire data. In a later genetic analysis, genome-wide SNP genotypes for about 55% of the roughly 700 donors were used, and that subset was treated as a discovery cohort. Every discovery cohort repertoire had been produced on one sequencing platform. Class I and class II HLA loci were covered by the typing at four-digit resolution. Typing coverage varied by locus: roughly 629-630 donors for A, B, C, DRB1 and DQB1; roughly 510 for DQA1; 606 for DPA1; around 450 for DPB1. Four to six DR-DQ haplotypes were handled as single units for association and clustering, since linkage in the cohort was strong. Among several hundred genotyped donors of the cohort, an average of approximately 240,000 unique TCR beta nucleotide sequences was sequenced per donor, of which about 18% were non-productive.

Trimming costs V 5 bases and J 8 bases, and their ends lie 18 bases apart. The CDR3, cysteine through phenylalanine, is 14 amino acids long. Here the CDR3 DNA is all that survives: 42 bases in frame from base 1. CDR1 and CDR2 are drawn from the germline V gene: SNHLY, FYNNEI. Summary of the overall study and its limitations: A further reported finding was that TCR beta sequences accurately predicted the HLA-A and HLA-B alleles for most subjects in the first cohort. In a later analysis, HLA-associated TCR beta chains were found to be more clonally expanded and to have lower generation probabilities than equally common non-associated chains. According to a later analysis, TCR association rates differed among HLA loci, with DRB1 alleles showing the most associated TCRs and HLA-C alleles showing the fewest. The 87-base-pair reads could not distinguish some IMGT-functional V segments, including TRBV6-2 and TRBV6-3, so those segments were excluded. When HLA alleles, especially DR and DQ, strongly co-occurred, TCR associations were difficult to assign to individual alleles. A cluster of highly shared sequence variants was judged likely to be a technical artifact of the sequencing pipeline. At a false discovery rate of 0.05, a later analysis linked 15,000 to 20,000 TCR beta sequences to specific HLA alleles. Linkage disequilibrium might explain the correlated functional status among segregating V segments, but an unknown experimental factor could not be excluded. In a later analysis, most CMV-associated TCR beta chains were found to appear HLA-restricted, with HLA associations seemingly driven largely by CMV exposure. In vitro tests confirmed that a few of the cytomegalovirus-associated TCR beta chains recognize cytomegalovirus antigens. In an earlier analysis of roughly 560 of the donors, most TCR beta V segments were observed in productive rearrangements about 87% or about 30% of the time, broadly matching IMGT annotations. The presence/absence analyses assumed that sequencing depth was roughly uniform across donors, and that assumption may not be true. V-gene and J-gene trimming of TCR beta chains was associated with a missense DCLRE1C variant in a later genetic analysis, and the association was replicated in an independent cohort. Because some donors lacked HLA typing at each locus, the association tests relied only on the typed subset. Compared with the 666-donor mean, donors in an Asian-associated ancestry cluster had fewer N-insertions in productive TCRs, according to a later genetic analysis. A total of some 180 TCR beta chains were listed by the study as associated with cytomegalovirus. According to the authors, the approach could potentially be generalized to other disease states and immunological phenotypes. According to a later analysis, parvovirus B19, influenza, CMV and Epstein-Barr virus appeared linked to several top co-occurrence clusters. The earlier analysis of some 560 of the donors excluded approximately 15 rarely observed V segments, including chromosome 9 orphons, because counts were too low. CMV serostatus was the only immune exposure information available for the cohort. In both the original and validation cohorts, the classifier was reported to diagnose cytomegalovirus status with high specificity and sensitivity. Most TCR sequences were observed very rarely across donors, whereas some public TCRs were present in many individuals. Only TCR beta chains were sequenced in this cohort, and the absence of alpha or paired-chain data limited detectable features.

The chain was built from TRBV2 and TRBJ1-2, with TRBD1 perhaps the D gene, on 5 matching bases. The material sequenced was PBMCs. The sequence was obtained from a woman between 40 and 50 years old in good health and CMV-seropositive. Read as DNA, the sequence is TGTGCCAGCAGTCCAGGACTCCGGGGGAGGGGCTACACCTTC. This sequence encodes CASSPGLRGRGYTF.